Given below is one T cell receptor (beta chain) in context. V lost 8 bases to trimming and J lost 4 bases; unmatched junction nucleotides: 7. In germline, CDR1 is SNHLY, CDR2 FYNNEI. This CDR3 has 14 amino acids. This entry comes from a study of technical replicates of blood from several donors. Clones were sequenced by immunoSEQ multiplex PCR, and TCRdb holds only the in-frame ones, with some missing. The sample has about 79,000 clones, approximately 94% seen once. Specimen: T cells isolated from PBMCs. The J gene is TRBJ1-1, the V gene TRBV2; 10 bases are shared with TRBD1. The origin of this receptor is a human donor in good health. The DNA of the CDR3 is TGTGCCAGCGATTGGACAGGGGGGGTCACTGAAGCTTTCTTT. It specifies CASDWTGGVTEAFF.